These 30 T cell receptor beta chains share one sample of origin, sequenced in a study of graft-versus-host responses after intestinal transplantation. For these receptors, no antigen is known. Assay used: immunoSEQ multiplex PCR; TCRdb lists only in-frame clones, some missing. The sample contains under 95,000 clones, about 87% of which appear only once. The specimen was unstimulated CD4+ T cells sorted from spleen or lymph node cells, collected before transplant. These receptor sequences come from a human donor who was the organ donor for an intestinal transplant.

This clone was recorded a few times. The rearrangement joins TRBV6-1 to TRBJ2-4; D is possibly TRBD1 (6 bases). Trimming removed 3 bases at V and 3 bases at J, with 6 bases between. Germline CDR1 and CDR2: MNHNS and SASEGT. The CDR3 loop spans 13 amino acids. Written as DNA, the CDR3 is TGTGCCAGCAGTGACAGGGGCAAAAACATTCAGTACTTC. Protein sequence: CASSDRGKNIQYF.

The chain is built from TRBV7-9 and TRBJ1-1; perhaps TRBD1 as D (6 bases). The CDR3 runs 18 residues. The germline V and J ends were trimmed by 5 bases and 3 bases, with 25 bases remaining between them. In germline, CDR1 is SEHNR, CDR2 FQNEAQ (reference sequence). The CDR3 bases are TGTGCCAGCAGCCCTCCCCCACGGCGGGGGCAGAAGCACACTGAAGCTTTCTTT. Translated, it gives CASSPPPRRGQKHTEAFF.

The chain recombines TRBV10-3 with TRBJ2-3; 9 nucleotides agree with TRBD1. The V segment lost 3 bases and the J segment 8 bases; nucleotides outside the gene matches: 6. The CDR3 extends over 14 amino acids. CDR1 and CDR2 (germline): ENHRY, SYGVKD. The chain's CDR3 is CAISDGTGTVTQYF. CDR3 sequence (DNA): TGTGCCATCAGTGACGGGACAGGGACGGTTACGCAGTATTTT.

This clone was picked up one time. As DNA, the CDR3 is TGTGCCAGCAGCTCTAGCGGGGGGGCCGGTGAGCAGTTCTTC. This translates into CASSSSGGAGEQFF. The chain employs TRBV11-2 and TRBJ2-1; 12 bases align to TRBD2. V shed 4 bases, J shed 9 bases, and the junction held 4 bases outside the gene matches. The CDR3 length is 14 residues. Germline V lookup: CDR1 SGHAT, CDR2 FQNNGV.

The gene calls are TRBV18 and TRBJ2-6, with D unclear. CDR1 is KGHSH, CDR2 LQKENI, per germline. CDR3 length equals 15 residues. Trimming cost V 2 bases and J 1 base, with 6 bases left between them. The CDR3 is CASSPAGSGANVLTF. CDR3 nucleotide sequence: TGTGCCAGCTCACCAGCAGGATCTGGGGCCAACGTCCTGACTTTC.

A single count supports this clone. The rearrangement joins TRBV29-1 to TRBJ1-1, with 7 nucleotides matching TRBD1. J gave up 4 bases and V 6 bases, and 5 bases lay outside the gene matches. Germline lookup yields CDR1 SQVTM and CDR2 ANQGSEA. The CDR3 runs to 12 residues. The CDR3 spells CSVGPGGTEAFF. The CDR3 nucleotides are TGCAGCGTCGGGCCAGGGGGCACTGAAGCTTTCTTT. Drawing the rest from reference TRBV29-1 and TRBJ1-1, the complete variable domain is SAVISQKPSRDICQRGTSLTIQCQVDSQVTMMFWYRQQPGQSLTLIATANQGSEATYESGFVIDKFPISRPNLTFSTLTVSNMSPEDSSIYLCSVGPGGTEAFFGQGTRLTVV.

J is TRBJ2-3 and V is TRBV5-6; possibly TRBD2 for D (5 bases). CDR1 and CDR2 from the germline V gene are SGHDT and YYEEEE. The CDR3 has 15 amino acids. V dropped 4 bases and J dropped 4 bases, with 16 bases sitting between them. CDR3 nucleotides: TGTGCCAGCAGCCGCGCGCGAGGGCCCCCAGATACGCAGTATTTT. Its protein product is CASSRARGPPDTQYF.

V gene TRBV7-9 combines with J gene TRBJ2-7, with D possibly TRBD1 on 5 matching bases. Per germline, CDR1 SEHNR and CDR2 FQNEAQ (reference sequence). The CDR3 is 12 residues long. Trimming shortened V by 3 bases and J by 11 bases, and 14 bases separated the two germline ends. DNA of the CDR3: TGTGCCAGCAGCTTGGACATGTCTGTGGAGTACTTC. This sequence encodes CASSLDMSVEYF.

The chain is built from TRBV11-2 and TRBJ2-2; TRBD1 is a possible D gene (5 bases). Germline V gives CDR1 SGHAT, CDR2 FQNNGV. V was trimmed by 1 base and J by 4 bases, leaving 13 bases between them. The CDR3 runs to 16 residues. CDR3 region: CASSLVTRVLTGELFF. CDR3 nucleotides: TGTGCCAGCAGCTTAGTCACCAGGGTCCTCACCGGGGAGCTGTTTTTT.

On this clone: One end of the junction is discordant with germline, which a read error may explain. The chain joins TRBV27 to TRBJ2-5; D call uncertain. The germline V gene has CDR1 MNHEY and CDR2 SMNVEV (reference sequence). The CDR3 is 12 amino acids. The CDR3 bases are TGTGCCAGCAGTTCCCGCCTGAGCGAGCAGCACTTC. Translating gives CASSSRLSEQHF.

V is TRBV5-1 and J is TRBJ2-2; TRBD2 might be the D (5 bases). CDR3 length equals 16 residues. Looked up from germline, CDR1 is SGHRS and CDR2 is YFSETQ. V gave up 3 bases and J gave up 0 bases, with 12 bases separating them. The CDR3 reads CASSSWTFTNTGELFF. The CDR3 DNA is TGCGCCAGCAGCTCCTGGACTTTTACGAACACCGGGGAGCTGTTTTTT. Full variable domain (outside the CDR3, taken from reference TRBV5-1 and TRBJ2-2): KAGVTQTPRYLIKTRGQQVTLSCSPISGHRSVSWYQQTPGQGLQFLFEYFSETQRNKGNFPGRFSGRQFSNSRSEMNVSTLELGDSALYLCASSSWTFTNTGELFFGEGSRLTVL.

This clone was detected a few times. This chain joins TRBV13 and TRBJ2-7; the D is unclear. CDR3 length equals 13 residues. The V gene lost 0 bases and the J gene lost 5 bases, with 8 bases spanning the gap. Per the germline V gene, CDR1 is PRHDT and CDR2 is FYEKMQ (reference sequence). As DNA, the CDR3 is TGTGCCAGCAGCTTAGGAGTGAGAAACGAGCAGTACTTC. Protein sequence: CASSLGVRNEQYF. Full variable domain (missing parts from reference TRBV13 and TRBJ2-7): AAGVIQSPRHLIKEKRETATLKCYPIPRHDTVYWYQQGPGQDPQFLISFYEKMQSDKGSIPDRFSAQQFSDYHSELNMSSLELGDSALYFCASSLGVRNEQYFGPGTRLTVT.

This sequence joins TRBV5-1 and TRBJ2-5; 13 bases map to TRBD2. CDR1 and CDR2 from the germline V gene are SGHRS and YFSETQ. V trimming: 1 base; J trimming: 5 bases; junction bases outside the gene matches: 8. This CDR3 is built from 17 residues. Here the CDR3 reads CASSLPTSGGALETQYF. The CDR3 region has the DNA TGCGCCAGCAGCTTGCCAACTAGCGGGGGGGCCCTGGAGACCCAGTACTTC.

This chain joins TRBV11-3 and TRBJ2-1; no reliable D call. The CDR3 contains 15 residues. Trimming pared 3 bases from V and 0 bases from J, leaving 9 bases between. CDR1 and CDR2 from the germline V gene are SGHNT and YENEEA. CDR3 loop: CASSFRESSYNEQFF. Here the CDR3 DNA reads TGTGCCAGCAGCTTCCGCGAGAGCTCCTACAATGAGCAGTTCTTC.

The chain couples TRBV6-5 to TRBJ2-1; maybe TRBD2 (7 bases). The CDR3 sequence is 15 residues long. The germline V gene encodes CDR1 MNHEY and CDR2 SVGAGI. The V end was cut by 8 bases, the J end by 8 bases, with 22 bases between. The chain's CDR3 is CASRGASGKLDEQFF. The CDR3 DNA sequence: TGTGCCAGCCGGGGGGCTAGCGGAAAACTGGATGAGCAGTTCTTC.

The V gene is TRBV7-6, the J gene TRBJ2-2; TRBD1 agrees at 7 bases. The CDR3 consists of 15 residues. After removal of 1 base from V and 6 bases from J, the junction contained 5 bases not matched to a gene. The V gene's germline CDR1 is SGHVS and CDR2 FNYEAQ. CDR3 nucleotide sequence: TGTGCCAGCAGCTTAGGAAGCAGGGGGTCCGGGGAGCTGTTTTTT. Amino acids: CASSLGSRGSGELFF.

The chain uses TRBV7-3 and TRBJ1-1, with D unresolved. CDR1 is SGHTA and CDR2 is FQGTGA in the germline V gene. V was trimmed by 5 bases and J by 6 bases, leaving 13 bases between them. This CDR3 is built from 13 residues. In nucleotides, the CDR3 is TGTGCCAGCAGCAGGCGCGACAAAGCTGAAGCTTTCTTT. Translating it yields CASSRRDKAEAFF.

This chain uses TRBV28 with TRBJ1-2; no clear D. From germline, CDR1 is MDHEN and CDR2 SYDVKM. Trimming removed 3 bases from V and 8 bases from J, with 19 bases in between. The CDR3 contains 15 residues. The CDR3 protein is CASSFSPGTPGGYTF. The CDR3 nucleotides are TGTGCCAGCAGTTTCAGCCCCGGCACCCCCGGGGGCTACACCTTC.

The genes are TRBV7-2 and TRBJ2-1; D remains unclear. The germline V gene encodes CDR1 SGHTA and CDR2 FQGNSA. The CDR3 totals 14 residues. The ends were cut back, 1 base at V and 9 bases at J, with 13 bases in the middle. The chain's CDR3 is CASSLVSSRSEQFF. CDR3 sequence (DNA): TGTGCCAGCAGCTTAGTCTCGTCTAGGAGTGAGCAGTTCTTC. Variable domain in full (rest from reference TRBV7-2 and TRBJ2-1): GAGVSQSPSNKVTEKGKDVELRCDPISGHTALYWYRQSLGQGLEFLIYFQGNSAPDKSGLPSDRFSAERTGGSVSTLTIQRTQQEDSAVYLCASSLVSSRSEQFFGPGTRLTVL.

As DNA, the CDR3 is TGTGCCACCCAAATAGCGGGAGCGACCGGGGAGCTGTTTTTT. This encodes CATQIAGATGELFF. This chain links TRBV6-6 with TRBJ2-2; 9 positions match TRBD2. Germline CDR1 and CDR2: MNHNY and SVGAGI (reference sequence). Trimming removed 10 bases from V and 5 bases from J; junction bases left unmatched: 8. The CDR3 is made up of 14 amino acids.

V is TRBV28 and J is TRBJ1-5, with TRBD1 identical over 9 bases. CDR1 and CDR2 from the germline V gene are MDHEN and SYDVKM. V lost 4 bases to trimming and J lost 7 bases; unmatched junction nucleotides: 8. This CDR3 contains 15 residues. For the CDR3, the DNA is TGTGCCAGCAGTTCGTCCGGGACAGGGTTCCAGCCCCAGCATTTT. It yields the protein CASSSSGTGFQPQHF.

J is TRBJ2-7 and V is TRBV27, with D perhaps TRBD1 (6 bases). The ends were cut back, 5 bases at V and 4 bases at J, with 18 bases in the middle. CDR1 and CDR2 from the germline V gene are MNHEY and SMNVEV (reference sequence). The CDR3 is made up of 15 amino acids. CDR3 residues: CASSQSPGAIYEQYF. As DNA, the CDR3 is TGTGCCAGCAGTCAAAGTCCAGGGGCGATATACGAGCAGTACTTC.

This chain uses TRBV27 with TRBJ2-2; D is unresolved. This CDR3 comprises 13 residues. The ends were cut back, 1 base at V and 7 bases at J, with 7 bases in the middle. Germline assignment: CDR1 MNHEY and CDR2 SMNVEV (reference sequence). Written as DNA, the CDR3 is TGTGCCAGCAGTTTATTATACGGCGGGGAGCTGTTTTTT. Protein sequence: CASSLLYGGELFF.

The chain has TRBV5-1 and TRBJ1-2, with TRBD1 identical over 8 bases. CDR1 is SGHRS and CDR2 is YFSETQ in the germline V gene. V gave up 4 bases and J gave up 4 bases; unmatched junction bases: 12. The CDR3 loop spans 16 amino acids. The CDR3 DNA sequence: TGCGCCAGCAGCCCACAACGGACAGGGAGATCCTATGGCTACACCTTC. As protein: CASSPQRTGRSYGYTF. The variable domain in full, with the rest retrieved from reference TRBV5-1 and TRBJ1-2, is KAGVTQTPRYLIKTRGQQVTLSCSPISGHRSVSWYQQTPGQGLQFLFEYFSETQRNKGNFPGRFSGRQFSNSRSEMNVSTLELGDSALYLCASSPQRTGRSYGYTFGSGTRLTVV.

This chain joins TRBV5-1 and TRBJ2-3; D is unclear. Germline lookup yields CDR1 SGHRS and CDR2 YFSETQ. The CDR3 consists of 16 residues. V gave up 4 bases and J gave up 3 bases, with 18 bases separating them. The CDR3 here is CASSPPHLELTDTQYF. CDR3 bases: TGCGCCAGCAGCCCACCCCATCTAGAATTGACAGATACGCAGTATTTT.

The chain recombines TRBV5-6 with TRBJ2-4, with D maybe TRBD1 (6 bases). This CDR3 is 16 amino acids long. Germline V gives CDR1 SGHDT, CDR2 YYEEEE. V lost 3 bases, J lost 1 base, and 14 bases lay in between. Here the CDR3 DNA reads TGTGCCAGCAGCTCTTACTACAGGGTGGCCAAAAACATTCAGTACTTC. Translating it yields CASSSYYRVAKNIQYF.

V gene TRBV19 combines with J gene TRBJ2-7, with 12 bases fitting TRBD2. From germline, CDR1 is LNHDA and CDR2 SQIVND (reference sequence). The CDR3 has 15 residues. The V segment lost 9 bases and the J segment 6 bases; nucleotides outside the gene matches: 12. The CDR3 sequence: CASPLAGGRKGEQYF. CDR3 in DNA: TGTGCCAGCCCACTAGCGGGGGGACGGAAGGGCGAGCAGTACTTC.

The chain recombines TRBV28 with TRBJ2-3, with 11 nucleotides matching TRBD1. Germline values: CDR1 MDHEN, CDR2 SYDVKM. The CDR3 covers 17 residues. Losses at the gene ends were 5 bases for V and 2 bases for J; bases not matched to a gene: 9. The CDR3 region is CASSPAGQGGPTDTQYF. The DNA of the CDR3 is TGTGCCAGCAGTCCGGCGGGACAGGGGGGACCCACAGATACGCAGTATTTT.

The chain joins TRBV5-4 to TRBJ1-1; no clear D. The CDR3 loop spans 13 amino acids. The V and J ends lost 0 bases and 1 base respectively, with 4 bases between them. Germline CDR1 reads SGHNT; CDR2 reads YYREEE (reference sequence). CDR3 bases: TGTGCCAGCAGCTTGGCAGGGAACACTGAAGCTTTCTTT. Amino acid sequence: CASSLAGNTEAFF.

This clone was detected only once. The V and J genes are TRBV4-1 and TRBJ2-5; TRBD1 matches 7 bases. The closer fit of TRBJ2-7 to the DNA end suggests the J call may be wrong. From germline, CDR1 is MGHRA and CDR2 YSYEKL. The CDR3 runs to 15 residues. The CDR3 DNA is TGCGCCAGCAGCCTCCGGGACAGCGGCTCCTACGAGCAGTACTTC. This encodes CASSLRDSGSYEQYF.